The 28 T cell receptor beta chains below all came from one sample that was sequenced in a study of technical replicates of blood from a handful of donors. Measured with immunoSEQ multiplex PCR; TCRdb has only the in-frame clones, and not every one. The sample contains roughly 72,000 clones, roughly 94% of which appear only once. The specimen sequenced was T cells isolated from PBMCs. The receptor source for this set is a human donor in good health.

The chain carries TRBV29-1 and TRBJ2-5; 8 bases are shared with TRBD1. V was pared by 4 bases and J by 4 bases, with 2 bases of the junction left unmatched. The CDR3 consists of 12 residues. Germline loops: CDR1 SQVTM, CDR2 ANQGSEA. The CDR3 loop reads CSVGGQGETQYF. DNA for the CDR3: TGCAGCGTTGGAGGACAGGGAGAGACCCAGTACTTC.

The chain has TRBV25-1 and TRBJ1-5; D is perhaps TRBD1 (6 bases). This CDR3 region has 14 residues. Germline V CDR1 and CDR2: MGHDK, SYGVNS. Trimming shortened V by 6 bases and J by 5 bases, and 14 bases separated the two germline ends. The CDR3 here is CASRDTGLDQPQHF. The DNA of the CDR3 is TGTGCCAGCAGGGATACAGGGCTAGATCAGCCCCAGCATTTT.

The chain is built from TRBV27 and TRBJ2-7; D gene uncertain. Germline CDR1 and CDR2: MNHEY and SMNVEV (reference sequence). The CDR3 spans 13 residues. The germline V and J ends were trimmed by 4 bases and 2 bases, with 9 bases remaining between them. The chain's CDR3 is CASSSRTAYEQYF. The CDR3 DNA reads TGTGCCAGCAGTTCGAGAACCGCCTACGAGCAGTACTTC.

The CDR3, as DNA: TGTGCCAGCGAACTTCCCCCTACGCAGTATTTT. This sequence encodes CASELPPTQYF. The chain recombines TRBV27 with TRBJ2-3; no clear D. The CDR3 has 11 amino acids. The germline V gene encodes CDR1 MNHEY and CDR2 SMNVEV (reference sequence). V was clipped by 8 bases and J by 8 bases, with 11 bases between them.

V gene TRBV6-5 combines with J gene TRBJ1-2; 8 bases are a match to TRBD1. With 7 bases clipped from V and 5 bases from J, the junction kept 9 bases outside the gene matches. Looked up from germline, CDR1 is MNHEY and CDR2 is SVGAGI. The CDR3 extends over 14 amino acids. CDR3 protein: CASKGTGALYGYTF. Here the CDR3 DNA reads TGTGCCAGCAAGGGGACAGGAGCTCTTTATGGCTACACCTTC.

V and J are TRBV2 and TRBJ1-5; no clear D. This CDR3 has 15 residues. CDR1 and CDR2 from the germline V gene are SNHLY and FYNNEI. Trimming removed 1 base at V and 4 bases at J, with 11 bases between. CDR3 nucleotide sequence: TGTGCCAGCAGTGAAGTGGAGAGGTTAAATCAGCCCCAGCATTTT. It encodes CASSEVERLNQPQHF.

The V call is TRBV5-6, the J call TRBJ2-7, with D possibly matching TRBD2 (6 bases). V lost 2 bases, J lost 4 bases, and 13 bases lay in between. Germline lookup yields CDR1 SGHDT and CDR2 YYEEEE. The CDR3 loop spans 14 amino acids. The CDR3 region is CASSFGGPAYEQYF. The CDR3 nucleotides read TGTGCCAGCAGCTTCGGAGGGCCTGCTTACGAGCAGTACTTC. Variable domain in full (rest from reference TRBV5-6 and TRBJ2-7): DAGVTQSPTHLIKTRGQQVTLRCSPKSGHDTVSWYQQALGQGPQFIFQYYEEEERQRGNFPDRFSGHQFPNYSSELNVNALLLGDSALYLCASSFGGPAYEQYFGPGTRLTVT.

The gene calls are TRBV30 and TRBJ1-2; D possibly corresponds to TRBD1 (6 bases). The V end was cut by 3 bases, the J end by 0 bases, with 11 bases between. This CDR3 is 14 amino acids long. Germline lookup yields CDR1 GTSNPN and CDR2 SVGIG (reference sequence). Written as DNA, the CDR3 is TGTGCCTGGAGCAGGGAGGGGGCTAACTATGGCTACACCTTC. Translation gives CAWSREGANYGYTF.

This sequence joins TRBV11-2 and TRBJ1-4, with unresolved D. In germline, CDR1 is SGHAT, CDR2 FQNNGV. V lost 3 bases, J lost 7 bases, and 12 bases lay in between. The length of the CDR3 is 14 residues. CDR3 sequence reads: CASSFQPAGEKLFF. The CDR3 nucleotides read TGTGCCAGCAGCTTCCAACCGGCGGGTGAAAAACTGTTTTTT.

The chain employs TRBV27 and TRBJ2-1; 8 nucleotides agree with TRBD2. After removal of 7 bases from V and 8 bases from J, the junction contained 16 bases not matched to a gene. Per germline, CDR1 MNHEY and CDR2 SMNVEV (reference sequence). The CDR3 extends over 16 amino acids. The CDR3 nucleotides read TGTGCCAGCATCGTGAGCGGGAGTGTGTTAGGACATGAGCAGTTCTTC. Residues: CASIVSGSVLGHEQFF.

The chain is built from TRBV11-2 and TRBJ1-2; D uncertain. CDR3 size: 14 residues. CDR1 and CDR2 (germline): SGHAT, FQNNGV. V lost 4 bases and J lost 3, with 12 bases in between. CDR3 residues: CASSWFDWDYGYTF. The CDR3 DNA reads TGTGCCAGCAGCTGGTTTGACTGGGACTATGGCTACACCTTC.

The chain combines TRBV27 with TRBJ1-5; D not resolved. Trimming took off 5 bases at V and 0 bases at J, with 14 bases between the two ends. Germline CDR1 MNHEY, CDR2 SMNVEV (reference sequence). This CDR3 contains 16 residues. This CDR3 is CASSPINGGSNQPQHF. DNA of the CDR3: TGTGCCAGCAGTCCGATAAATGGCGGTAGCAATCAGCCCCAGCATTTT.

The J gene is TRBJ2-3, the V gene TRBV7-3; 12 nucleotides align to TRBD2. The CDR3 spans 14 residues. Trimming at V came to 11 bases and at J to 0 bases, leaving 3 bases not matched to a gene. Germline CDR1 SGHTA, CDR2 FQGTGA. For the CDR3, the DNA is TGTGCCTGCGGACTAGCGGGAAGCACAGATACGCAGTATTTT. The encoded protein is CACGLAGSTDTQYF.

CDR3 sequence: CASRRTGDLVEQYF. In DNA form, the CDR3 reads TGTGCCAGCCGAAGGACAGGGGATTTGGTCGAGCAGTACTTC. This chain uses TRBV2 with TRBJ2-7; TRBD1 matches at 9 bases. J gave up 6 bases and V 8 bases, and 11 bases lay outside the gene matches. Germline lookup yields CDR1 SNHLY and CDR2 FYNNEI. This CDR3 has 14 residues.

This chain uses TRBV30 with TRBJ1-4, with D hard to call. V lost 5 bases, J lost 5 bases, and 12 bases lay in between. The germline gives CDR1 GTSNPN, CDR2 SVGIG (reference sequence). CDR3 length equals 13 residues. Here the CDR3 reads CAWSGSLNEKLFF. CDR3 bases: TGTGCCTGGTCTGGCTCTTTGAATGAAAAACTGTTTTTT.

The chain recombines TRBV9 with TRBJ2-1; maybe TRBD2 (7 bases). V lost 5 bases to trimming and J lost 2 bases, with 20 bases between them. This CDR3 has 17 amino acids. Germline V gives CDR1 SGDLS, CDR2 YYNGEE. The CDR3 sequence is CASRGGGWSHPYNEQFF. The CDR3, as DNA: TGTGCCAGCAGGGGAGGGGGGTGGAGTCACCCCTACAATGAGCAGTTCTTC.

The gene calls are TRBV30 and TRBJ2-1; 8 nucleotides align to TRBD2. The CDR3 contains 12 residues. V was pared by 3 bases and J by 7 bases, with 2 bases of the junction left unmatched. Germline lookup yields CDR1 GTSNPN and CDR2 SVGIG (reference sequence). The CDR3 nucleotides are TGTGCCTGGAGGACTAGCGCAAATGAGCAGTTCTTC. Protein sequence: CAWRTSANEQFF.

This clone has only one observation. The chain uses TRBV2 and TRBJ1-2, with 9 bases aligning to TRBD1. With 3 bases clipped from V and 3 bases from J, the junction kept 11 bases outside the gene matches. There are 17 residues in the CDR3. Looked up from germline, CDR1 is SNHLY and CDR2 is FYNNEI. The CDR3 bases are TGTGCCAGCAGTGACCCGACACAGGGGGCGAGATACTATGGCTACACCTTC. The encoded protein is CASSDPTQGARYYGYTF.

The chain carries TRBV11-2 and TRBJ2-7; TRBD1 might be the D (6 bases). With 5 bases removed from V and 4 bases from J, the gap between germline ends came to 18 bases. Germline CDR1 reads SGHAT; CDR2 reads FQNNGV. CDR3 length: 15 residues. Here the CDR3 reads CASSQPLTGSYEQYF. In DNA form, the CDR3 reads TGTGCCAGCAGCCAACCCCTCACAGGGAGTTACGAGCAGTACTTC.

CDR3 nucleotides: TGTGCCAGCTCACCATCATCATCCGGTGACACTGAAGCTTTCTTT. This encodes CASSPSSSGDTEAFF. The chain employs TRBV18 and TRBJ1-1; no firm D call. CDR1 is KGHSH and CDR2 is LQKENI in the germline V gene. Trimming took 2 bases from V and 3 from J, leaving 13 bases between them. There are 15 residues in the CDR3.

CDR3 nucleotides: TGTGCCAGCAGTTTACTAGCGGAGCTCTACGAGCAGTACTTC. This sequence encodes CASSLLAELYEQYF. The V call is TRBV28, the J call TRBJ2-7, with 7 nucleotides matching TRBD2. CDR1 MDHEN and CDR2 SYDVKM come from the germline V gene. After removal of 2 bases from V and 3 bases from J, the junction contained 4 bases not matched to a gene. This CDR3 is 14 amino acids long.

The rearrangement uses TRBV29-1 and TRBJ2-1, with TRBD2 matching 8 bases. The J segment lost 4 bases and the V segment lost 4 bases, leaving 6 bases of the junction unmatched. Germline-derived CDR1 and CDR2 are SQVTM and ANQGSEA. This CDR3 comprises 14 residues. Here the CDR3 DNA reads TGCAGCGTTGGCGGACTAGCAGGGTACAATGAGCAGTTCTTC. Translating it yields CSVGGLAGYNEQFF.

CDR3 sequence reads: CASSHQGGVNEKLFF. CDR3 bases: TGCGCCAGCAGCCACCAAGGCGGGGTAAATGAAAAACTGTTTTTT. The chain joins TRBV4-1 to TRBJ1-4; D remains unclear. V lost 3 bases to trimming and J lost 5 bases, with 13 bases between them. The CDR3 extends over 15 amino acids. The V gene's germline CDR1 is MGHRA and CDR2 YSYEKL.

Here the CDR3 DNA reads TGTGCCAGCAGCTGGCGGGAGGGGGAGTCCGAGCAGTACTTC. The encoded protein is CASSWREGESEQYF. The rearrangement joins TRBV4-2 to TRBJ2-7, with 9 bases aligning to TRBD2. Germline V gives CDR1 LGHNA, CDR2 YNFKEQ. The CDR3 loop spans 14 amino acids. Germline trimming cut 5 bases from V and 6 bases from J; bases unmatched to any gene: 8.

As for this clone: The identical CDR3 is also encoded by other nucleotide sequences in the sample. This chain uses TRBV28 with TRBJ2-5; no clear D. Per germline, CDR1 MDHEN and CDR2 SYDVKM. V lost 2 bases, J lost 5 bases, and 3 bases lay in between. The CDR3 is made up of 11 amino acids. Written as DNA, the CDR3 is TGTGCCAGCAGTTTACAGGAGACCCAGTACTTC. It translates to CASSLQETQYF.

This sequence joins TRBV5-1 and TRBJ1-1; D unclear. Germline V gene data show CDR1 as SGHRS and CDR2 as YFSETQ. The CDR3 runs 16 residues. Deletions cut 1 base from V and 1 base from J, with 14 bases between. The CDR3 sequence is CASSLRAPEGNTEAFF. The CDR3 nucleotides read TGCGCCAGCAGCTTGCGGGCCCCAGAGGGGAACACTGAAGCTTTCTTT.

J is TRBJ2-5 and V is TRBV27; D perhaps matches TRBD2 (6 bases). The germline V gene has CDR1 MNHEY and CDR2 SMNVEV (reference sequence). The V end was cut by 0 bases, the J end by 2 bases, with 10 bases between. The CDR3 loop spans 15 amino acids. CDR3 residues: CASSLSRLGQETQYF. In nucleotides, the CDR3 is TGTGCCAGCAGTTTATCGAGACTAGGTCAAGAGACCCAGTACTTC.

The J gene is TRBJ1-1, the V gene TRBV27, with D hard to call. Trimming took 0 bases from V and 0 from J, leaving 8 bases between them. CDR1 MNHEY and CDR2 SMNVEV come from the germline V gene (reference sequence). The CDR3 length is 15 residues. The CDR3 DNA is TGTGCCAGCAGTTTATCGGGCGGGGTGAACACTGAAGCTTTCTTT. Its protein product is CASSLSGGVNTEAFF.